The following is a T cell receptor beta chain sequence with its context. Its antigen is not identified. This sample is drawn from a study of vaccination effects on CD4 cells after COVID-19. Study in general: ViraFEST expansion of antigen-specific CD4+ T cells with viral peptide pools preceded sequencing. Two convalescent patients each provided a sample, at 16 days and at one week before vaccination. Findings and caveats of the study: Few convalescent patients were studied, and early post-infection samples were lacking.

TCRdb's table, derived via immunoSEQ multiplex PCR, lists solely in-frame clones and lacks some. The data show tens of thousands of clones, roughly three quarters seen once. After more than 9 days in culture, the CD4+ T cells were isolated. From March to December 2020, the person had a SARS-CoV-2 infection that was confirmed by PCR. V lost 3 bases and J lost 3, with 13 bases in between. The CDR3 is 14 amino acids. The germline CDR1 and CDR2 sequences are DFQATT and SNEGSKA (reference sequence). The specimen comprised CD4+ T cells from PBMCs cultured without peptide, sampled before COVID-19 vaccination. This clonotype was sampled from a human donor who had a prior SARS-CoV-2 infection. The genes are TRBV20-1 and TRBJ2-3; perhaps TRBD2 as D (6 bases). The CDR3 is CSASHGRGTDTQYF. DNA of the CDR3: TGCAGTGCTAGTCACGGGAGAGGGACAGATACGCAGTATTTT.